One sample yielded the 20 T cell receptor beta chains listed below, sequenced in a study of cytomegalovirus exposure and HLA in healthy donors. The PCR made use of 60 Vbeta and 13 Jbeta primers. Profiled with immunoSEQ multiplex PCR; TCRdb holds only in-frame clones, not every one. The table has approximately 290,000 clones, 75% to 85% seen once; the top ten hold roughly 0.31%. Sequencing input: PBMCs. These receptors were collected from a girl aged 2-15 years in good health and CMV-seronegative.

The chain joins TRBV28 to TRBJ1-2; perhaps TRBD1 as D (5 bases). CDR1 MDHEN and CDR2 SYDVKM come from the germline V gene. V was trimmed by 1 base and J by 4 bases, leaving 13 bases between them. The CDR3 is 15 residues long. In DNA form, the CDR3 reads TGTGCCAGCAGTTTATTCAGGGCGAATAGCTATGGCTACACCTTC. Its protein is CASSLFRANSYGYTF.

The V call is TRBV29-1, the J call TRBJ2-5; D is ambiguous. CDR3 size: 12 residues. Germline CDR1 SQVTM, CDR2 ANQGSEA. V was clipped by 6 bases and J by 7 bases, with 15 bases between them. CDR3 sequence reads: CSVAVGGGTQYF. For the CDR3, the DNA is TGCAGCGTCGCGGTGGGTGGTGGGACCCAGTACTTC.

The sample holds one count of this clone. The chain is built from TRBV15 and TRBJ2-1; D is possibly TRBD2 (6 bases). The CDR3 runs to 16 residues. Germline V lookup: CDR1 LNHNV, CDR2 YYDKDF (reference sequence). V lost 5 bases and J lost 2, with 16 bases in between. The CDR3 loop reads CATSPRAGGAYNEQFF. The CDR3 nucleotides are TGTGCCACCAGCCCTCGAGCGGGTGGTGCCTACAATGAGCAGTTCTTC.

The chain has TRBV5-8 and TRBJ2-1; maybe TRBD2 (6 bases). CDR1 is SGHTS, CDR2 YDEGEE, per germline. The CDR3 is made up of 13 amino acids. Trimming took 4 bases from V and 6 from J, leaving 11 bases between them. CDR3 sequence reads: CASSDRDFNEQFF. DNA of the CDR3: TGTGCCAGCAGCGATCGGGACTTCAATGAGCAGTTCTTC.

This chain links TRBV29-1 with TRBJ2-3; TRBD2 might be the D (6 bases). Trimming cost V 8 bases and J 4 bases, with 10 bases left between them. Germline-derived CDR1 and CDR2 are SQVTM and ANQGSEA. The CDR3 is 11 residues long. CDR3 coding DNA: TGCAGCTCGTGGGGGGCAGATACGCAGTATTTT. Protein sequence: CSSWGADTQYF.

The CDR3, as DNA: TGTGCCAGCAGTGAAACCTGGACAGGGGGTGACAAGCGACACGAGCAGTACTTC. Protein product: CASSETWTGGDKRHEQYF. The gene calls are TRBV2 and TRBJ2-7; 10 nucleotides line up with TRBD1. Germline loops: CDR1 SNHLY, CDR2 FYNNEI. CDR3 length: 18 amino acids. With V trimmed by 2 bases and J by 5 bases, 15 bases remained unmatched. The full variable domain, with the rest looked up from reference TRBV2 and TRBJ2-7, is EPEVTQTPSHQVTQMGQEVILRCVPISNHLYFYWYRQILGQKVEFLVSFYNNEISEKSEIFDDQFSVERPDGSNFTLKIRSTKLEDSAMYFCASSETWTGGDKRHEQYFGPGTRLTVT.

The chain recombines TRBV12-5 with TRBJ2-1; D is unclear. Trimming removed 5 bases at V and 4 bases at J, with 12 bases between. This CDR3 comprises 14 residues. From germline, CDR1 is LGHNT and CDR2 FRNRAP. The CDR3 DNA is TGTGCTAGTGGTCTTCCTCCCTCTTACAATGAGCAGTTCTTC. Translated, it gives CASGLPPSYNEQFF.

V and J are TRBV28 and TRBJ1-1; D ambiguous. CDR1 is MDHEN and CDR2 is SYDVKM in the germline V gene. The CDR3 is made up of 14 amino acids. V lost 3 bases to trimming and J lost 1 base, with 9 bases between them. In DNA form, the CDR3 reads TGTGCCAGCAGTTTTCGGTTTGAGAACACTGAAGCTTTCTTT. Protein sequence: CASSFRFENTEAFF.

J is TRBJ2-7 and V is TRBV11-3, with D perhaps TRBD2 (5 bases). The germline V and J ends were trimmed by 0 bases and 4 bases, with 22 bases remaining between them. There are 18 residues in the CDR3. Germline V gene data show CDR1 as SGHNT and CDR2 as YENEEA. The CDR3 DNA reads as TGTGCCAGCAGCTTAGACCCCCCTGGGCCCCCGGGCGGGTACGAGCAGTACTTC. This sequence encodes CASSLDPPGPPGGYEQYF. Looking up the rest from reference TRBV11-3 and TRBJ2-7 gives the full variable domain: EAGVVQSPRYKIIEKKQPVAFWCNPISGHNTLYWYLQNLGQGPELLIRYENEEAVDDSQLPKDRFSAERLKGVDSTLKIQPAELGDSAVYLCASSLDPPGPPGGYEQYFGPGTRLTVT.

The CDR3 DNA reads TGTGCCAGCAGGCCCGGACAGACTGGCTACACCTTC. This codes for CASRPGQTGYTF. The rearrangement joins TRBV7-9 to TRBJ1-2; tentative D call: TRBD1 (6 bases). This CDR3 has 12 amino acids. V lost 6 bases and J lost 7, with 12 bases in between. CDR1 SEHNR and CDR2 FQNEAQ come from the germline V gene (reference sequence).

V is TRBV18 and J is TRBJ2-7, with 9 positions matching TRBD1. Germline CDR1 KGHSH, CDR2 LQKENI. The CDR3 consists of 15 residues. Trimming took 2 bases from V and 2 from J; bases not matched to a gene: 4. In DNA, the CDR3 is TGTGCCAGCTCACCAGGGACAGGGACTCCCTACGAGCAGTACTTC. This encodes CASSPGTGTPYEQYF.

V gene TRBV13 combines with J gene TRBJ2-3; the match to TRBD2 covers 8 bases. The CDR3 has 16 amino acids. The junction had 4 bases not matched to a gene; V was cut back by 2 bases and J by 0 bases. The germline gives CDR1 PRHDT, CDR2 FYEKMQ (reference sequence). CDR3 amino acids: CASSLPAGGSTDTQYF. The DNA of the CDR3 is TGTGCCAGCAGCTTACCCGCGGGGGGTAGCACAGATACGCAGTATTTT.

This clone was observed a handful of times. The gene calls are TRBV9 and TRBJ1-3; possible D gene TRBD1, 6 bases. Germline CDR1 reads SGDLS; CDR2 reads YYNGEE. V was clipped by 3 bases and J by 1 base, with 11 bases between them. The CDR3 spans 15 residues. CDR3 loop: CASSGRRGSGNTIYF. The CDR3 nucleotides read TGTGCCAGCAGCGGGCGCAGGGGATCTGGAAACACCATATATTTT.

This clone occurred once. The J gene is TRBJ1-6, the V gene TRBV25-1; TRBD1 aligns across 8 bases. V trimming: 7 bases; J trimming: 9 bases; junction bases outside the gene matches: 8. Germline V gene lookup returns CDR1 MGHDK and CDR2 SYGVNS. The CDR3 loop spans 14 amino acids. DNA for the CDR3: TGTGCCAGCACTGACAGGGGTTTCGGTTCACCCCTCCACTTT. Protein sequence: CASTDRGFGSPLHF.

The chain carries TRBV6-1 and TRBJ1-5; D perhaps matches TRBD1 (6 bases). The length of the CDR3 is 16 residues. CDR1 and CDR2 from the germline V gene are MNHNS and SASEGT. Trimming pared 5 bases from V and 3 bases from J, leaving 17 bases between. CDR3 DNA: TGTGCCAGCAGTCAAGACCTACAGGGCATCAATCAGCCCCAGCATTTT. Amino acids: CASSQDLQGINQPQHF.

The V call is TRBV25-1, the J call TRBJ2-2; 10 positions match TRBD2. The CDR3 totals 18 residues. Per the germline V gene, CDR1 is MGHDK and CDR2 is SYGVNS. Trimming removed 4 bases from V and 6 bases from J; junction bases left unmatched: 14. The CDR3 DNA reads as TGTGCCAGCAGTGCGCTAGCGGGAGAAATCATAAGAGCCGGGGAGCTGTTTTTT. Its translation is CASSALAGEIIRAGELFF.

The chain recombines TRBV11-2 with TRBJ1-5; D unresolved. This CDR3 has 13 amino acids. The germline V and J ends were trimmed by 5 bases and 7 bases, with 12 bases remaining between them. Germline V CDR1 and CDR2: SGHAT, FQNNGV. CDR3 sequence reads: CASSQSVRQPQHF. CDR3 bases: TGTGCCAGCAGCCAATCGGTGAGGCAGCCCCAGCATTTT.

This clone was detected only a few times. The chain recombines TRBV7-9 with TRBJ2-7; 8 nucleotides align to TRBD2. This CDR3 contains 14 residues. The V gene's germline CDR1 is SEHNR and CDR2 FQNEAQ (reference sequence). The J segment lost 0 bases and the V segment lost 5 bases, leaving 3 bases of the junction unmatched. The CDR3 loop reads CASSHGGGSYEQYF. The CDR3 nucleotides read TGTGCCAGCAGCCACGGGGGGGGCTCCTACGAGCAGTACTTC.

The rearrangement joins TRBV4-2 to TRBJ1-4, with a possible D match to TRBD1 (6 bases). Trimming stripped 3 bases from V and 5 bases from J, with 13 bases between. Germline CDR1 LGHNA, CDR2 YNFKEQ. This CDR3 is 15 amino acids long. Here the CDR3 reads CASSHPAQGNEKLFF. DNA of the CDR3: TGTGCCAGCAGCCATCCAGCGCAGGGGAATGAAAAACTGTTTTTT.

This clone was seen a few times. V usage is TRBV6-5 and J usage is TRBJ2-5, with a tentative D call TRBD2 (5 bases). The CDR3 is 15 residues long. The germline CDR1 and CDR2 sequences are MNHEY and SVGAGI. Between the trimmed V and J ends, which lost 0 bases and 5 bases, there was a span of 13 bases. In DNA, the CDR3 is TGTGCCAGCAGTTACTCGAATAGCGTGTGGGAGACCCAGTACTTC. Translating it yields CASSYSNSVWETQYF.